This TCR beta chain was recovered during a study of blood T cell repertoires in COVID-19 (dated by TCRdb to between 2020 and 2021). With respect to the entire study: Samples covering the acute and convalescent phases of COVID-19 were provided by collaborators in the United States, Italy and Spain. HLA class I and class II types, where available, came from metadata supplied by the sample provider rather than from assay-based typing. The samples were drawn from two sources: the first 160 participants of the ongoing ImmuneRACE study, and 1,200 or so subjects contributed by 6 global collaborators. Sample metadata almost always included a de-identified subject ID, COVID-19 status, age in years and sex. The prospective study material was composed of cDNA or gDNA derived from T cells, B-cell-depleted T cells, or PBMCs. The dataset comprised deeply sampled blood TCRbeta repertoires from subjects exposed to, actively infected with, or recovered from COVID-19. The repertoires were released in a freely available public database meant as a resource for research on the immune response to SARS-CoV-2.

Overall study outcomes, separate from this receptor: How much clinical and demographic metadata was included differed by source and by participant, and the metadata was provided uncurated.

The immunoSEQ Assay, a bias-controlled multiplex PCR, was used to amplify TCRbeta CDR3 regions from genomic DNA. In the paper's pipeline: Nucleated cell counts per sample were estimated from amplification of reference gene primers within the assay. To quantify the absolute abundance of each unique TCRbeta CDR3 rearrangement, sequence reads were collapsed and filtered. Productive Simpson clonality was computed per sample as the square root of Simpson's diversity index over productive rearrangements. TCRdb re-hosts the immuneACCESS table, in-frame sequences only. Its copies lack some clones; in the studies checked, an unresolved V gene accounts for under half of them, and the cause for the rest is not known. V and J calls and clone size follow that table, whereas D and trimming were derived from the DNA. In this sample the table shows roughly 250,000 clones, roughly 91% of which occur a single time. The ten biggest clones cover 2.3% of the sample.

Note on this clone: Its binding antigen is unknown. No much larger clone is present one base from it, and per-base qualities are unavailable.

Participants in the prospective study were enrolled through a virtual design, were aged about 18 to 89 years, and lived in 24 United States geographic areas. In the prospective study, participants were assigned to cohorts based on the clinical history participants reported in a screening survey and a study questionnaire. In the prospective study, mobile phlebotomists collected whole blood, serum and a nasopharyngeal or oropharyngeal swab from each participant. Over a roughly two-month period, participants in the prospective study had the option of providing additional blood draws and questionnaires. Before DNA extraction, prospective study blood samples were shipped either frozen or at room temperature. Measured from the cysteine to the phenylalanine, the CDR3 is 15 residues long. Kept here is only the CDR3 DNA, which spans 45 bases and is read in frame from base 1. CDR1 MNHEY and CDR2 SMNVEV are derived from the germline V gene (reference sequence). After removal of 5 bases from V and 5 bases from J, the junction retains 8 bases not matched to a gene.

This TCR was sampled from a woman between 40 and 55 years old with acute COVID-19. The chain joins TRBV27 to TRBJ1-4, with 7 central nucleotides matching TRBD1. The sequenced sample consisted of PBMCs or T cells enriched from blood (not recorded which). In nucleotides, the sequence is TGTGCCAGCAGTCCCCTGGGACAGCGAAATGAAAAACTGTTTTTT. Its product reads: CASSPLGQRNEKLFF. Extended through the reference TRBV27 and TRBJ1-4 proteins, this CDR3 yields the full variable domain: EAQVTQNPRYLITVTGKKLTVTCSQNMNHEYMSWYRQDPGLGLRQIYYSMNVEVTDKGDVPEGYKVSRKEKRNFPLILESPSPNQTSLYFCASSPLGQRNEKLFFGSGTQLSVL.